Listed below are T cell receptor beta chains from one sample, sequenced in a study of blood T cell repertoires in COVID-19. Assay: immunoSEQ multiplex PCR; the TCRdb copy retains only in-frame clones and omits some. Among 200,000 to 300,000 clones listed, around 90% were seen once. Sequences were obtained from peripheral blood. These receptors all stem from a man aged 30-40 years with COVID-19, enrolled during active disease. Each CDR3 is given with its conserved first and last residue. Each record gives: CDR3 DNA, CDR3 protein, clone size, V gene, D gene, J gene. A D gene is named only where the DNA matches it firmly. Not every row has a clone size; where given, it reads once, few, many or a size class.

CDR3nt: TGTGCCAGCAGCGTAGCTGGCAGGGTCAATGAGCAGTTCTTC; CDR3aa: CASSVAGRVNEQFF; abundance: NA; v_gene: TRBV9; d_gene: NA; j_gene: TRBJ2-1
CDR3nt: TGTGCCAGCAGTTACTCGGGGGCAACAGGCCCCACTGAAGCTTTCTTT; CDR3aa: CASSYSGATGPTEAFF; abundance: NA; v_gene: TRBV6-5; d_gene: NA; j_gene: TRBJ1-1
CDR3nt: TGTGCCAGCAGTGGAGGAGGGTCTAATGAAAAACTGTTTTTT; CDR3aa: CASSGGGSNEKLFF; abundance: NA; v_gene: TRBV2; d_gene: NA; j_gene: TRBJ1-4
CDR3nt: TGTGCCAGCAGCCCCAGGATGTCTGGGGCCAACGTCCTGACTTTC; CDR3aa: CASSPRMSGANVLTF; abundance: NA; v_gene: TRBV9; d_gene: NA; j_gene: TRBJ2-6
CDR3nt: TGTGCCAGTAGTAGGGGGGTAAGGGGCAATCAGCCCCAGCATTTT; CDR3aa: CASSRGVRGNQPQHF; abundance: once; v_gene: TRBV19; d_gene: NA; j_gene: TRBJ1-5
CDR3nt: TGTGCCAGCAGCTTAGAGTACAGGGGGGAAACTGAAGCTTTCTTT; CDR3aa: CASSLEYRGETEAFF; abundance: NA; v_gene: TRBV7-9; d_gene: TRBD1; j_gene: TRBJ1-1
CDR3nt: TGTGCCAGCAGCTACCACGGACAGGCTTACACAGATACGCAGTATTTT; CDR3aa: CASSYHGQAYTDTQYF; abundance: NA; v_gene: TRBV13; d_gene: TRBD1; j_gene: TRBJ2-3
CDR3nt: TGTGCCAGCAGCCTATATCCGGGACAGGGAAACATTCAGTACTTC; CDR3aa: CASSLYPGQGNIQYF; abundance: NA; v_gene: TRBV5-5; d_gene: TRBD1; j_gene: TRBJ2-4
CDR3nt: TGTGCCAGCAGCTCAGACAGGGGTACTGAAGCTTTCTTT; CDR3aa: CASSSDRGTEAFF; abundance: NA; v_gene: TRBV7-3; d_gene: TRBD1; j_gene: TRBJ1-1
CDR3nt: TGTGCCAGCAGTGAACCGACAGTCTCTGGAAACACCATATATTTT; CDR3aa: CASSEPTVSGNTIYF; abundance: NA; v_gene: TRBV25-1; d_gene: NA; j_gene: TRBJ1-3
CDR3nt: TGCAGCGTTGTGGTACAGGGTTATCGAAACACCATATATTTT; CDR3aa: CSVVVQGYRNTIYF; abundance: NA; v_gene: TRBV29-1; d_gene: NA; j_gene: TRBJ1-3
CDR3nt: TGTGCCAGCAGCCAAGGACCCGGGACACAGAAATCAAATGAAGCTTTCTTT; CDR3aa: CASSQGPGTQKSNEAFF; abundance: NA; v_gene: TRBV4-2; d_gene: NA; j_gene: TRBJ1-1
CDR3nt: TGCGCCAGCAGCCCTTCTCGGGGTGTCTCAGAGAACACTGAAGCTTTCTTT; CDR3aa: CASSPSRGVSENTEAFF; abundance: NA; v_gene: TRBV5-1; d_gene: NA; j_gene: TRBJ1-1
CDR3nt: TGTGCCAGCAGCTTTGGGTCTAGCGTAACCTACGAGCAGTACTTC; CDR3aa: CASSFGSSVTYEQYF; abundance: NA; v_gene: TRBV11-2; d_gene: NA; j_gene: TRBJ2-7
CDR3nt: TGCGCCAGCAGCCAGGCCGACAGGGTAGGCTACGAGCAGTACTTC; CDR3aa: CASSQADRVGYEQYF; abundance: NA; v_gene: TRBV4-1; d_gene: TRBD1; j_gene: TRBJ2-7
CDR3nt: TGCGCCAGCAGCCCCGGGACAGGGGACCAGCCCCAGCATTTT; CDR3aa: CASSPGTGDQPQHF; abundance: few; v_gene: TRBV5-1; d_gene: TRBD1; j_gene: TRBJ1-5
CDR3nt: TGCGCCAGCAGCTTAAGCTGGCCAGGGGGCGGACATGGCTACACCTTC; CDR3aa: CASSLSWPGGGHGYTF; abundance: NA; v_gene: TRBV5-1; d_gene: TRBD1; j_gene: TRBJ1-2
CDR3nt: TGTGCCAGCGCCGGTGAGGGGGGCAATCAGCCCCAGCATTTT; CDR3aa: CASAGEGGNQPQHF; abundance: few; v_gene: TRBV18; d_gene: NA; j_gene: TRBJ1-5
CDR3nt: TGTGCCTGGAGTCAGGGGGACGGTAGCACTGAAGCTTTCTTT; CDR3aa: CAWSQGDGSTEAFF; abundance: NA; v_gene: TRBV30; d_gene: TRBD1; j_gene: TRBJ1-1
CDR3nt: TGCGCCAGCAGCTTGGGGGCCAGCACCAATTACGAGCAGTACTTC; CDR3aa: CASSLGASTNYEQYF; abundance: NA; v_gene: TRBV5-1; d_gene: NA; j_gene: TRBJ2-7